This entry concerns a single T cell receptor beta chain. Its antigen is currently unknown. This record belongs to a study of CXCR3-negative and CXCR3-positive naive CD8 T cells. The wider study: Across all libraries, TRB reads numbered approximately 140 million, with about 1.5 +/- 0.3 million in each library.

Study observations and caveats: TRB CDR3s were more hydrophobic in CXCR3-positive than in CXCR3-negative naive cells. Comparably high diversity marked both naive subsets, whereas memory CD8+ cells had much lower diversity.

Germline V gives CDR1 MNHEY, CDR2 SMNVEV (reference sequence). This CDR3 spans 15 amino acids. The libraries of TRB cDNA were prepared using 5' RACE with UMI labels. TCRdb re-called the 5' RACE reads, yielding one record per CDR3 amino acid sequence without DNA. The sample has about 98,000 distinct CDR3 sequences, and its top ten clones hold roughly 0.99%. Sequences were obtained from naive CXCR3+ CD8+ T cells from blood. The subset denotes: CD45RO-CCR7+CD27+CD95- naive CD8+ T cells expressing CXCR3 (TNR3+). This receptor was taken from a human donor in good health. Some clones in this sample may be carry-over from other donors' samples. This chain uses TRBV27 with TRBJ2-3; as DNA is missing, the TRBD1 call by TCRdb cannot be tested. CDR3 amino acids: CASSFAAGAQDTQYF.